This paragraph reports one T cell receptor (beta chain). The antigen is undetermined. This sample was taken from a study of breast tumors, draining lymph nodes, adjacent tissues. Study observations and caveats: The lymph node origin of tumor T cells was framed as consistent with a hypothesis, not demonstrated. Compared with lymph nodes, tumors were less diverse; compared with nontumor tissue, more. Compared with basal-like, luminal-like tumors shared significantly more repertoire with nontumor tissue.

TCRdb recomputed calls from the multiplex PCR reads with MiXCR, one row per CDR3 protein. The table includes about 14,000 distinct CDR3 sequences, around 57% detected once. CDR1 and CDR2 from the germline V gene are ENHRY and SYGVKD. CDR3 size: 12 residues. Trimming cost V 0 bases and J 10 bases, with 7 bases left between them. The rearrangement links TRBV10-3 to TRBJ2-1; D is perhaps TRBD1 or TRBD2 (5 bases each). This TCR was sampled from a female donor with breast cancer. Some clones in this sample may be carry-over from other donors' samples. Sequencing input: tumor-adjacent breast tissue. CDR3 coding DNA: TGTGCCATCAGTGAGTCTGGGGGAGAGCAGTTCTTC. Translating gives CAISESGGEQFF.